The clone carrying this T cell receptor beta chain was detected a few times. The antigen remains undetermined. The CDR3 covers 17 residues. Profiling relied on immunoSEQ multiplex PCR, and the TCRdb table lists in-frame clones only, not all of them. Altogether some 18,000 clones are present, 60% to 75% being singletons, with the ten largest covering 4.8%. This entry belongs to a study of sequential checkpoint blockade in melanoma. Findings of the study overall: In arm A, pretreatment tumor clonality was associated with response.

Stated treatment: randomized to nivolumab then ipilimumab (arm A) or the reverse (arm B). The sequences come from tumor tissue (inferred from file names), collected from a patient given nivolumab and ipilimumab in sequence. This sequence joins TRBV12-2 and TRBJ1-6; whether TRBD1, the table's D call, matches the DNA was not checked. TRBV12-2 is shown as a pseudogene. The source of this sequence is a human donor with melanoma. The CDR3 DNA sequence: TGTGCAAGTCGCTTAGCGTCGGCGGACAGGACCAATTCACCCCTCCACTTT. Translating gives CASRLASADRTNSPLHF.